The sample holds a few counts of the clone carrying this T cell receptor (beta chain). The TCRbeta library incorporated unique molecular identifiers. TCRdb fed the PCR reads into MiXCR, producing one record per CDR3 protein. Of some 590,000 distinct CDR3 sequences listed, roughly a tenth are singletons. This sample stems from a study of T-cell reconstitution after alpha-beta-depleted transplantation in children. Trimming took 5 bases from V and 2 from J, leaving 15 bases between them. This CDR3 is built from 15 residues. Germline V gene sequence: CDR1 MNHEY, CDR2 SMNVEV (reference sequence). The clonotype originates from a human donor who donated a stem cell graft to a child with acute myeloid leukemia. The specimen was PBMCs from the stem cell graft donor, collected from the stem cell graft. This sequence joins TRBV27 and TRBJ1-1, with D perhaps TRBD1 (5 bases). The DNA of the CDR3 is TGTGCCAGCAGTCTTCCGGGACGACCAAACACTGAAGCTTTCTTT. Translating gives CASSLPGRPNTEAFF.